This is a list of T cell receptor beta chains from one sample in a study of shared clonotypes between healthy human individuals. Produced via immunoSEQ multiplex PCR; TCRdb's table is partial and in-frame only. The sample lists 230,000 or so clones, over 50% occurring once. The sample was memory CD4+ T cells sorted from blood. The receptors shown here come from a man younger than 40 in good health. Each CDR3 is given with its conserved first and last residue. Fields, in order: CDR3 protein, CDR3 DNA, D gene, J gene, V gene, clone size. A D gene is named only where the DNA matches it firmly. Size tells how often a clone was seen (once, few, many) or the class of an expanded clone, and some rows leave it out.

CASSADRDAPQHF TGTGCCAGCAGCGCCGACCGGGACGCTCCCCAGCATTTT . TRBJ1-5 TRBV11-3 .
CASSSRLAGVSYNEQFF TGCGCCAGCAGCTCTCGACTAGCGGGAGTCTCCTACAATGAGCAGTTCTTC TRBD2 TRBJ2-1 TRBV5-1 once
CASSRPLSYEQYF TGTGCCAGCAGCCGACCCCTATCCTACGAGCAGTACTTC . TRBJ2-7 TRBV28 few
CASSETVSETQYF TGTGCCAGCAGTGAAACTGTCTCAGAGACCCAGTACTTC . TRBJ2-5 TRBV25-1 .
CASSLLPGLALDTQYF TGTGCCAGCAGTTTACTACCGGGACTAGCGCTTGATACGCAGTATTTT TRBD2 TRBJ2-3 TRBV7-9 .
CASSLGTGTDTQYF TGCGCCAGCAGCTTGGGGACAGGTACAGATACGCAGTATTTT TRBD1 TRBJ2-3 TRBV5-1 .
CASSFLGGAQPQHF TGTGCCAGCAGTTTCCTCGGAGGGGCTCAGCCCCAGCATTTT . TRBJ1-5 TRBV27 .
CASSQGSVETQYF TGTGCCAGCAGCCAAGGGTCGGTGGAGACCCAGTACTTC . TRBJ2-5 TRBV4-2 .
CASSVGIQPSAEQFF TGTGCCAGCAGCGTAGGCATCCAGCCGTCCGCTGAGCAGTTCTTC . TRBJ2-1 TRBV9 .
CASRLFQYNEQFF TGTGCCAGCAGATTATTTCAGTACAATGAGCAGTTCTTC . TRBJ2-1 TRBV6-1 .
CAISEGPTGELFF TGTGCCATCAGTGAGGGCCCCACCGGGGAGCTGTTTTTT . TRBJ2-2 TRBV10-3 many
CASSFSTTDTQYF TGTGCCAGCAGCTTCTCGACCACAGATACGCAGTATTTT . TRBJ2-3 TRBV7-2 .
CASSLYWGQPQHF TGTGCCAGCAGTTTATATTGGGGTCAGCCCCAGCATTTT . TRBJ1-5 TRBV27 few
CASSQDARGSSDTQYF TGTGCCAGCAGCCAAGATGCTAGGGGAAGCTCAGATACGCAGTATTTT . TRBJ2-3 TRBV14 many
CASSFRQGTQYF TGTGCCAGCAGTTTTCGGCAAGGGACCCAGTACTTC . TRBJ2-5 TRBV27 .
CASSEAAGVSYNEQFF TGTGCCAGCAGTGAAGCGGCGGGGGTCTCCTACAATGAGCAGTTCTTC TRBD2 TRBJ2-1 TRBV6-1 .
CASSQGQGGKLFF TGTGCCAGCAGCCAGGGACAGGGAGGGAAACTGTTTTTT TRBD1 TRBJ1-4 TRBV9 many
CASSVAGLAGGSYNEQFF TGTGCCAGCAGCGTCGCCGGTCTAGCGGGAGGGTCCTACAATGAGCAGTTCTTC TRBD2 TRBJ2-1 TRBV9 .
CASTIDNEQFF TGTGCCAGCACCATAGACAATGAGCAGTTCTTC . TRBJ2-1 TRBV7-8 .
CAWKGSRVEYF TGTGCCTGGAAGGGAAGCCGTGTTGAGTATTTT . TRBJ2-3 TRBV30 .
CASSASGTGLYEQYF TGTGCCAGCAGCGCATCCGGGACAGGACTCTACGAGCAGTACTTC TRBD1 TRBJ2-7 TRBV7-9 .
CASSQSQDNSYEQYF TGCGCCAGCAGCCAGTCTCAGGATAACTCCTACGAGCAGTACTTC . TRBJ2-7 TRBV4-1 .
CASSLNGGVPRETQYF TGTGCCAGCAGCTTAAATGGGGGGGTTCCTCGGGAGACCCAGTACTTC TRBD2 TRBJ2-5 TRBV7-3 .
CASSITGIEYTF TGTGCCAGTAGTATAACGGGAATTGAATACACCTTC . TRBJ1-2 TRBV19 .
CASTMGGVLYEQYF TGTGCCAGCACCATGGGGGGGGTTCTGTACGAGCAGTACTTC TRBD2 TRBJ2-7 TRBV7-9 few
CASSRQGGNQPQHF TGTGCCAGCAGCCGACAGGGCGGCAATCAGCCCCAGCATTTT TRBD1 TRBJ1-5 TRBV7-9 .
CASRPPGGEVSEAFF TGTGCCAGCAGGCCCCCAGGGGGTGAGGTATCTGAAGCTTTCTTT TRBD1 TRBJ1-1 TRBV28 .
CASSQAVHYGYTF TGCGCCAGCAGCCAAGCCGTCCACTATGGCTACACCTTC . TRBJ1-2 TRBV4-3 once
CASSSTGLQSGEQYF TGTGCCAGCAGCTCGACAGGCCTACAGTCAGGAGAGCAGTACTTC . TRBJ2-7 TRBV5-4 .
CASRGLAGAGDTQYF TGCGCCAGCAGGGGTCTGGCGGGAGCAGGCGATACGCAGTATTTT TRBD2 TRBJ2-3 TRBV5-1 .
CASSLVGMGGHVTDTQYF TGCGCCAGCAGCTTGGTCGGGATGGGAGGGCACGTCACAGATACGCAGTATTTT TRBD2 TRBJ2-3 TRBV5-1 .
CASSRPIDEKLFF TGTGCCAGCAGCCGCCCAATTGATGAAAAACTGTTTTTT . TRBJ1-4 TRBV5-6 .
CASRQEVNQPQHF TGTGCCAGCAGACAAGAGGTCAATCAGCCCCAGCATTTT . TRBJ1-5 TRBV2 .
CASSLGDSQDEQFF TGTGCCAGCAGCTTAGGAGACAGTCAGGATGAGCAGTTCTTC . TRBJ2-1 TRBV7-2 .
CAITDRRETNEKLFF TGTGCCATTACCGACAGACGGGAAACTAATGAAAAACTGTTTTTT . TRBJ1-4 TRBV28 many
CASSSGWEGSYGYTF TGTGCCAGCAGTTCTGGGTGGGAGGGTTCCTATGGCTACACCTTC . TRBJ1-2 TRBV28 .
CASSDYDSFYEQYF TGTGCCAGCAGTGACTACGACAGTTTCTACGAGCAGTACTTC . TRBJ2-7 TRBV25-1 .
CASSSEQGAATNEKLFF TGTGCCAGCAGTTCGGAACAGGGGGCGGCAACTAATGAAAAACTGTTTTTT TRBD1 TRBJ1-4 TRBV28 few
CASRGIGQGGTQYF TGTGCCAGCAGGGGGATAGGACAGGGAGGGACCCAGTACTTC TRBD1 TRBJ2-5 TRBV28 .